This T cell receptor beta chain was obtained from a study of blood T cell repertoires in COVID-19 (dated by TCRdb to about 2020). Regarding the research as a whole: Samples from collaborators originated in the United States, Italy and Spain and spanned both the acute and convalescent phases of COVID-19. Samples were obtained from the ongoing ImmuneRACE study (first 160 participants) and from approximately 1,200 subjects provided by 6 global collaborators. Nearly every sample came with metadata listing a de-identified subject ID, COVID-19 status, age in years and sex. HLA class I and class II types, where available, came from metadata supplied by the sample provider rather than from assay-based typing. A freely available public database, intended as a resource for researchers studying the immune response to SARS-CoV-2, is where the repertoires were released. The material from the prospective study consisted of cDNA or gDNA derived from T cells, B-cell-depleted T cells, or PBMCs. The dataset comprised deeply sampled blood TCRbeta repertoires from subjects exposed to, actively infected with, or recovered from COVID-19. General study outcomes and caveats: The amount of clinical and demographic metadata varied by source and participant and was provided uncurated.

The germline V and J ends show losses of 6 bases and 2 bases respectively, and no gene match explains 4 bases of the junction. CDR1 is given as LNHDA and CDR2 as SQIVND, both from the germline V gene (reference sequence). The cysteine opens and the phenylalanine closes a CDR3 of 15 amino acids. Here the CDR3 DNA is all that survives: 45 bases in frame from base 1. TCRbeta CDR3 regions were amplified from genomic DNA by means of the immunoSEQ Assay, a bias-controlled multiplex PCR. The study's own analysis went as follows. Nucleated cell counts per sample were estimated from amplification of reference gene primers within the assay. Sequence reads were collapsed and filtered to measure the absolute abundance of every unique TCRbeta CDR3 rearrangement. For each sample, productive Simpson clonality was calculated as the square root of Simpson's diversity index across productive rearrangements. As stored in TCRdb, this immuneACCESS dataset retains in-frame rearrangements with V and J assigned. A fraction of the clones does not appear; measured against another copy, unresolved V genes explain less than half of the discrepancy, and the remainder lacks a known reason. The V and J calls and the clone size are those of that table, but D and trimming were determined from the DNA. This sample is represented by about 210,000 clones; roughly four fifths of them were singletons. Of the sample, approximately 8% is held by the ten largest clones.

Note on this clone: What this receptor recognizes is not known. Base-call qualities are not available, and no considerably larger clone is one nucleotide away.

Collaborating institutions collected whole blood in K2EDTA tubes following their own protocols. Collaborator samples were shipped for TCRbeta analysis as frozen whole blood, isolated PBMCs, or DNA extracted from either sample type. The TCR sequence derives from a woman in her 50s with active or convalescent COVID-19. The rearrangement combines TRBV19 with TRBJ2-5, with 12 bases aligning to TRBD2. What was sequenced was peripheral blood. The CDR3 protein is CASRETSGGQETQYF. The base sequence is TGTGCCAGTAGAGAGACTAGCGGGGGACAAGAGACCCAGTACTTC.